This T cell receptor (beta chain) originates from a study of blood T cell repertoires in COVID-19. Background on the study: There were acute and convalescent COVID-19 samples, and they came from the United States, Italy and Spain. The analysed material was cDNA or gDNA that came from T cells, B-cell-depleted T cells, or PBMCs.

Methods used by the authors: The assay estimated nucleated cells by amplifying reference gene primers. Data came from immunoSEQ multiplex PCR; TCRdb stores just in-frame clones and leaves some out. That table supplies the V and J calls and clone size; D and trimming were determined from the DNA. The table has about 120,000 clones, roughly four fifths seen once; the top ten hold over 6%. With regard to this clone: Additional DNA sequences in this sample encode the identical CDR3.

This CDR3 has 14 amino acids. Germline assignment: CDR1 KGHSH and CDR2 LQKENI. V was cut by 1 base and J by 4 bases, with 10 bases left in between. The origin of this receptor is a man between 65 and 85 years old with active or convalescent COVID-19. Sequencing used peripheral blood. J is TRBJ1-2 and V is TRBV18, with unresolved D. The CDR3 reads CASSPREGTYGYTF. CDR3 sequence (DNA): TGTGCCAGCTCACCACGGGAGGGAACCTATGGCTACACCTTC. Variable domain in full (rest from reference TRBV18 and TRBJ1-2): NAGVMQNPRHLVRRRGQEARLRCSPMKGHSHVYWYRQLPEEGLKFMVYLQKENIIDESGMPKERFSAEFPKEGPSILRIQQVVRGDSAAYFCASSPREGTYGYTFGSGTRLTVV.